Shown below are 20 T cell receptor beta chains from a single sample sequenced in a study of blood T cell repertoires in COVID-19. Generated by immunoSEQ multiplex PCR, the TCRdb table keeps only in-frame clones and is missing some. The sample comprises 250,000 to 350,000 clones, approximately 88% of which are singletons, and just under 9% rests with the top ten. Sequenced: PBMCs or T cells enriched from blood (not recorded which). The origin of the receptors is a woman younger than 35 who had recovered from COVID-19.

Of note for this clone: A much larger clone differs from this one at a single base, so this may be a read error. The same CDR3 arises from other DNA sequences in this sample as well. The V gene is TRBV6-2 or TRBV6-3, the J gene TRBJ2-7, with D possibly matching TRBD2 (5 bases). The CDR3 totals 14 residues. Looked up from germline, CDR1 is MNHEY and CDR2 is SVGEGT. CDR3 coding DNA: TGTGCCAGCAGCTACTCATACAGAGGGTACGAGCAGTACTTC. The encoded protein is CASSYSYRGYEQYF.

This clone is a singleton in its sample. The chain joins TRBV9 to TRBJ2-2; 8 nucleotides line up with TRBD1. Germline trimming cut 4 bases from V and 7 bases from J; bases unmatched to any gene: 6. The CDR3 contains 14 residues. Germline V gives CDR1 SGDLS, CDR2 YYNGEE. The CDR3 DNA follows: TGTGCCAGCAGCACCCGGACAGGGCGCGGGGAGCTGTTTTTT. The encoded protein is CASSTRTGRGELFF.

V gene TRBV7-8 combines with J gene TRBJ1-1, with D possibly TRBD1 on 6 matching bases. Germline CDR1 reads SGHVS; CDR2 reads FQNEAQ. V was pared by 6 bases and J by 0 bases, with 14 bases between. The CDR3 totals 15 residues. The CDR3 region has the DNA TGTGCCAGCAGTCGAGCAAGGGGGATGAACACTGAAGCTTTCTTT. Translation gives CASSRARGMNTEAFF.

The rearrangement uses TRBV18 and TRBJ2-1; no firm D call. Germline CDR1 KGHSH, CDR2 LQKENI. The CDR3 is 16 amino acids. Trimming left V 3 bases short and J 0 bases short, with 12 bases between. The CDR3 DNA is TGTGCCAGCTCACCCAATACCAGAGGCTCCTACAATGAGCAGTTCTTC. Its translation: CASSPNTRGSYNEQFF.

The J gene is TRBJ1-2, the V gene TRBV6-5; no clear D. V dropped 2 bases and J dropped 7 bases, with 17 bases sitting between them. Germline V gives CDR1 MNHEY, CDR2 SVGAGI. CDR3 length equals 15 residues. DNA of the CDR3: TGTGCCAGCAGTTACGTGGCGGTGGAGGGCTTTGGCTACACCTTC. Translation gives CASSYVAVEGFGYTF.

This clone was detected once. The J gene is TRBJ1-5, the V gene TRBV28, with D hard to call. The CDR3 is 16 amino acids. Germline V gives CDR1 MDHEN, CDR2 SYDVKM. Trimming took off 6 bases at V and 0 bases at J, with 15 bases between the two ends. CDR3 coding DNA: TGTGCCAGCAGAGGAGGGTTGAGGTATAGCAATCAGCCCCAGCATTTT. It encodes CASRGGLRYSNQPQHF.

This rearrangement joins TRBV12-3 or TRBV12-4 to TRBJ1-2; D not certain. CDR3 length: 13 amino acids. Trimming cost V 8 bases and J 4 bases, with 14 bases left between them. In DNA, the CDR3 is TGTGCCAGCGCCCCCGGGGTCGTCTATGGCTACACCTTC. This codes for CASAPGVVYGYTF.

This sequence joins TRBV9 and TRBJ2-5; D is undetermined. This CDR3 contains 14 residues. The V gene lost 4 bases and the J gene lost 5 bases, with 15 bases spanning the gap. In germline, CDR1 is SGDLS, CDR2 YYNGEE. DNA of the CDR3: TGTGCCAGCAGCCCGACGACGAGGCAGGAGACCCAGTACTTC. It yields the protein CASSPTTRQETQYF. Based on the CDR3 plus reference TRBV9 and TRBJ2-5, the full variable domain is DSGVTQTPKHLITATGQRVTLRCSPRSGDLSVYWYQQSLDQGLQFLIQYYNGEERAKGNILERFSAQQFPDLHSELNLSSLELGDSALYFCASSPTTRQETQYFGPGTRLLVL.

The genes are TRBV12-3 or TRBV12-4 and TRBJ2-7, with D possibly being TRBD2 (6 bases). The CDR3 length is 12 residues. Between the trimmed V and J ends, which lost 3 bases and 4 bases, there was a span of 7 bases. CDR3 protein: CASSLREYEQYF. The CDR3 nucleotides are TGTGCCAGCAGTTTGCGGGAATACGAGCAGTACTTC.

The chain couples TRBV7-3 to TRBJ2-3; D may be TRBD2 (5 bases). Per germline, CDR1 SGHTA and CDR2 FQGTGA. V was clipped by 5 bases and J by 2 bases, with 11 bases between them. This CDR3 region has 14 residues. The CDR3 coding sequence is TGTGCCAGCAGCCGCGGGCCGCACACAGATACGCAGTATTTT. Amino acids: CASSRGPHTDTQYF.

The chain combines TRBV7-2 with TRBJ1-1; no firm D call. The CDR3 length is 16 residues. V was cut by 1 base and J by 3 bases, with 15 bases left in between. Germline lookup yields CDR1 SGHTA and CDR2 FQGNSA. CDR3 in amino acids: CASSLGGGIGDTEAFF. CDR3 coding DNA: TGTGCCAGCAGCTTAGGTGGAGGGATCGGGGACACTGAAGCTTTCTTT.

This chain joins TRBV5-5 and TRBJ2-3; the match to TRBD1 covers 12 bases. The CDR3 totals 15 residues. J lost 3 bases, V lost 4 bases, and 3 bases had no gene match. The germline V gene has CDR1 SGHKS and CDR2 YYEKEE (reference sequence). The CDR3 bases are TGTGCCAGCAGCGGGACAGGGGGCTGGACAGATACGCAGTATTTT. Translating it yields CASSGTGGWTDTQYF. Full variable domain (remainder filled in from reference TRBV5-5 and TRBJ2-3): DAGVTQSPTHLIKTRGQQVTLRCSPISGHKSVSWYQQVLGQGPQFIFQYYEKEERGRGNFPDRFSARQFPNYSSELNVNALLLGDSALYLCASSGTGGWTDTQYFGPGTRLTVL.

In nucleotides, the CDR3 is TGTGCCAGTAGTATCCCAGAAGCTTTCTTT. It is translated as CASSIPEAFF. The chain combines TRBV19 with TRBJ1-1; D is uncertain. The V end was cut by 3 bases, the J end by 8 bases, with 4 bases between. The CDR3 extends over 10 amino acids. Germline values: CDR1 LNHDA, CDR2 SQIVND (reference sequence).

The genes are TRBV5-1 and TRBJ2-6; D possibly corresponds to TRBD1 (5 bases). In germline, CDR1 is SGHRS, CDR2 YFSETQ. The ends were cut back, 0 bases at V and 1 base at J, with 17 bases in the middle. This CDR3 comprises 19 residues. As DNA, the CDR3 is TGCGCCAGCAGCTTGGGTCCGGCAGGGATGCGGTCTGGGGCCAACGTCCTGACTTTC. Translating it yields CASSLGPAGMRSGANVLTF.

The rearrangement joins TRBV4-3 to TRBJ2-1; 12 bases line up with TRBD2. Germline V gene data show CDR1 as LGHNA and CDR2 as YSLEER. V shed 4 bases, J shed 0 bases, and the junction held 4 bases outside the gene matches. The CDR3 totals 17 residues. The CDR3 sequence: CASSLILAGGSYNEQFF. Written as DNA, the CDR3 is TGCGCCAGCAGCCTCATACTAGCGGGGGGCTCCTACAATGAGCAGTTCTTC.

The chain couples TRBV11-2 to TRBJ2-7; D is unclear. The CDR3 loop spans 16 amino acids. CDR1 SGHAT and CDR2 FQNNGV come from the germline V gene. V was trimmed by 1 base and J by 0 bases, leaving 13 bases between them. CDR3 residues: CASSLGIVANSYEQYF. The CDR3 DNA sequence: TGTGCCAGCAGCTTAGGTATAGTAGCCAACTCCTACGAGCAGTACTTC.

This clone was picked up one time. This chain links TRBV6-6 with TRBJ1-2; D may be TRBD1 (5 bases). V lost 5 bases, J lost 6 bases, and 13 bases lay in between. Germline V lookup: CDR1 MNHNY, CDR2 SVGAGI (reference sequence). The CDR3 runs to 13 residues. CDR3 nucleotide sequence: TGTGCCAGCAGTGCGGACACCGAGGATGGCTACACCTTC. Translating gives CASSADTEDGYTF.

CDR3 sequence reads: CASSLVIGALKNIQYF. For the CDR3, the DNA is TGTGCCAGCAGCTTAGTTATTGGGGCCCTAAAAAACATTCAGTACTTC. The chain has TRBV7-9 and TRBJ2-4; TRBD1 is a possible D gene (5 bases). Germline V CDR1 and CDR2: SEHNR, FQNEAQ (reference sequence). The CDR3 extends over 16 amino acids. Trimming left V 1 base short and J 4 bases short, with 14 bases between.

The chain couples TRBV19 to TRBJ1-5; 10 bases align to TRBD1. CDR1 and CDR2 (germline): LNHDA, SQIVND (reference sequence). V shed 3 bases and J 1 base; nucleotides not matched to a gene: 0. The CDR3 is 15 residues long. The CDR3 is CASSMDRGSNQPQHF. The DNA for the CDR3 is TGTGCCAGTAGTATGGACAGGGGGAGCAATCAGCCCCAGCATTTT. The full variable domain, its missing parts supplied by reference TRBV19 and TRBJ1-5, is DGGITQSPKYLFRKEGQNVTLSCEQNLNHDAMYWYRQDPGQGLRLIYYSQIVNDFQKGDIAEGYSVSREKKESFPLTVTSAQKNPTAFYLCASSMDRGSNQPQHFGDGTRLSIL.

The CDR3, as DNA: TGTGCCAGTAGTATAAACAGCCTGCTTATGAGCAATCAGCCCCAGCATTTT. It codes for CASSINSLLMSNQPQHF. The rearrangement links TRBV19 to TRBJ1-5, with D hard to call. Trimming removed 2 bases from V and 1 base from J, with 15 bases in between. The CDR3 is 17 residues long. Germline CDR1 and CDR2: LNHDA and SQIVND (reference sequence).